One sample yielded the 31 T cell receptor beta chains listed below, sequenced in a study of blood T cells in healthy people across ages. Primers used in a second PCR of roughly 6 to 12 cycles were a sample-barcoded 5' primer and a J-beta primer mix. TCRdb reprocessed the 5' RACE reads with MiXCR, giving one entry per CDR3 protein. The sample lists around 650,000 distinct CDR3 sequences, over 40% seen once, with around 30% in the top ten. The sample comprised blood. These receptors were collected from a man aged 80 or over in good health.

V gene TRBV5-1 combines with J gene TRBJ2-5, with 9 bases fitting TRBD1. The germline V gene encodes CDR1 SGHRS and CDR2 YFSETQ. The CDR3 runs 15 residues. J was trimmed by 2 bases and V by 0 bases; bases with no gene match: 2. CDR3 sequence reads: CASSLETGGQETQYF. The CDR3, as DNA: TGCGCCAGCAGCTTGGAGACAGGGGGGCAAGAGACCCAGTACTTC.

The chain employs TRBV27 and TRBJ2-3; D possibly corresponds to TRBD2 (6 bases). This CDR3 spans 15 amino acids. The germline V gene has CDR1 MNHEY and CDR2 SMNVEV (reference sequence). V lost 3 bases to trimming and J lost 2 bases, with 12 bases between them. In DNA, the CDR3 is TGTGCCAGCAGTTTCTCTAGCGTCCTCACAGATACGCAGTATTTT. Encoded protein: CASSFSSVLTDTQYF.

The chain recombines TRBV6-2 or TRBV6-3 with TRBJ2-4; 8 nucleotides agree with TRBD1. CDR1 and CDR2 from the germline V gene are MNHEY and SVGEGT. Trimming removed 4 bases from V and 6 bases from J; junction bases left unmatched: 8. The CDR3 extends over 15 amino acids. Here the CDR3 DNA reads TGTGCCAGCAGTTCGACAGGGGAAAGAATAAACATTCAGTACTTC. The encoded protein is CASSSTGERINIQYF.

The V and J genes are TRBV5-1 and TRBJ2-7, with D possibly matching TRBD2 (5 bases). The CDR3 covers 12 residues. V gave up 5 bases and J gave up 5 bases, with 11 bases separating them. Germline CDR1 SGHRS, CDR2 YFSETQ. The CDR3 sequence: CASRGTGDEQYF. The CDR3, as DNA: TGCGCCAGCAGAGGCACCGGGGACGAGCAGTACTTC.

The chain is built from TRBV24-1 and TRBJ2-3; D is perhaps TRBD2 (5 bases). The CDR3 is 16 residues long. Germline CDR1 KGHDR, CDR2 SFDVKD. The V and J ends lost 4 bases and 6 bases respectively, with 19 bases between them. CDR3 protein: CATSEATRKWTDTQYF. Written as DNA, the CDR3 is TGTGCCACCAGTGAAGCTACACGGAAATGGACTGATACGCAGTATTTT.

The rearrangement uses TRBV7-2 and TRBJ2-4, with 13 bases fitting TRBD2. The V segment lost 5 bases and the J segment 6 bases; nucleotides outside the gene matches: 7. The CDR3 extends over 16 amino acids. From germline, CDR1 is SGHTA and CDR2 FQGNSA. Here the CDR3 reads CASSPRTSGGVNIQYF. CDR3 bases: TGTGCCAGCAGCCCCCGGACTAGCGGGGGAGTAAACATTCAGTACTTC.

This clonotype was seen only a few times. The chain couples TRBV6-1 to TRBJ1-1; D remains ambiguous. The CDR3 has 13 amino acids. Germline values: CDR1 MNHNS, CDR2 SASEGT. V lost 6 bases to trimming and J lost 0 bases, with 8 bases between them. The CDR3 DNA follows: TGTGCCAGCAGCGTTGACTTGAACACTGAAGCTTTCTTT. It specifies CASSVDLNTEAFF.

This clonotype appeared many times. The rearrangement links TRBV27 to TRBJ2-3; D call uncertain. Per germline, CDR1 MNHEY and CDR2 SMNVEV (reference sequence). The CDR3 is made up of 13 amino acids. V was pared by 4 bases and J by 2 bases, with 7 bases between. The CDR3 sequence: CASSWAVTDTQYF. DNA of the CDR3: TGTGCCAGCAGTTGGGCAGTCACAGATACGCAGTATTTT.

This clonotype was picked up a small number of times. The J gene is TRBJ2-7, the V gene TRBV6-1, with 7 bases that match TRBD2. Trimming removed 1 base from V and 4 bases from J; junction bases left unmatched: 7. The V gene's germline CDR1 is MNHNS and CDR2 SASEGT. This CDR3 has 15 amino acids. The CDR3 DNA reads as TGTGCCAGCAGTGAAGGGCGGACTAGTACATACGAGCAGTACTTC. It yields the protein CASSEGRTSTYEQYF.

The chain combines TRBV4-1 with TRBJ2-1, with 7 bases lining up with TRBD1. The germline gives CDR1 MGHRA, CDR2 YSYEKL. Trimming removed 4 bases from V and 2 bases from J; junction bases left unmatched: 5. This CDR3 region has 15 residues. CDR3 amino acids: CASSRPTGPYNEQFF. The CDR3 coding sequence is TGCGCCAGCAGCCGACCGACAGGGCCCTACAATGAGCAGTTCTTC.

This CDR3 is CASSLPGRYEQYF. Here the CDR3 DNA reads TGTGCCAGCAGTCTACCGGGGCGATACGAGCAGTACTTC. The rearrangement links TRBV6-2 or TRBV6-3 to TRBJ2-7; D possibly uses TRBD1 or TRBD2 (5 bases each). The CDR3 runs 13 residues. The ends were cut back, 5 bases at V and 4 bases at J, with 12 bases in the middle. Germline loops: CDR1 MNHEY, CDR2 SVGEGT.

This clonotype was seen a handful of times. The chain's CDR3 is CASSALQSYEQYF. DNA for the CDR3: TGTGCCAGCTCAGCCCTCCAGTCCTACGAGCAGTACTTC. The chain is built from TRBV18 and TRBJ2-7; D not certain. Between the trimmed V and J ends, which lost 5 bases and 1 base, there was a span of 9 bases. The CDR3 totals 13 residues. From germline, CDR1 is KGHSH and CDR2 LQKENI.

The chain uses TRBV30 and TRBJ1-5; 9 bases fit TRBD1. V lost 2 bases and J lost 2; bases outside the gene matches: 10. This CDR3 comprises 17 residues. Germline lookup yields CDR1 GTSNPN and CDR2 SVGIG (reference sequence). The CDR3: CAWSRRQGDGGNQPQHF. The DNA of the CDR3 is TGTGCCTGGAGTCGAAGACAGGGGGACGGAGGCAATCAGCCCCAGCATTTT.

This clonotype was recorded many times. The chain carries TRBV2 and TRBJ2-3, with D possibly being TRBD2 (5 bases). The CDR3 loop spans 13 amino acids. Trimming took off 7 bases at V and 2 bases at J, with 10 bases between the two ends. Germline values: CDR1 SNHLY, CDR2 FYNNEI. The CDR3 here is CASNFGDTDTQYF. The CDR3 DNA sequence: TGTGCCAGCAACTTCGGGGACACAGATACGCAGTATTTT.

The gene calls are TRBV28 and TRBJ2-5, with TRBD1 matching 7 bases. The CDR3 extends over 14 amino acids. Germline V lookup: CDR1 MDHEN, CDR2 SYDVKM. V shed 8 bases and J 3 bases; nucleotides not matched to a gene: 9. CDR3 amino acids: CASGSRGREETQYF. The DNA of the CDR3 is TGTGCCAGCGGAAGCAGGGGGAGAGAAGAGACCCAGTACTTC.

V gene TRBV7-2 combines with J gene TRBJ1-3, with D possibly matching TRBD1 (6 bases). The germline V gene encodes CDR1 SGHTA and CDR2 FQGNSA. This CDR3 comprises 15 residues. The V end was cut by 4 bases, the J end by 4 bases, with 14 bases between. CDR3 DNA: TGTGCCAGCAGCTCCCAAGGGGGATCAGGAAACACCATATATTTT. Translated: CASSSQGGSGNTIYF.

The chain recombines TRBV28 with TRBJ1-5; tentatively, D is TRBD1 (5 bases). Germline CDR1 is MDHEN and CDR2 is SYDVKM. The CDR3 contains 13 residues. The germline V and J ends were trimmed by 6 bases and 6 bases, with 12 bases remaining between them. The CDR3 is CASSPAGSQPQHF. CDR3 coding DNA: TGTGCCAGCAGCCCGGCAGGGAGTCAGCCCCAGCATTTT.

The J gene is TRBJ2-1, the V gene TRBV6-2 or TRBV6-3, with D hard to call. CDR3 size: 20 residues. Germline loops: CDR1 MNHEY, CDR2 SVGEGT. Between the trimmed V and J ends, which lost 6 bases and 0 bases, there was a span of 27 bases. CDR3 bases: TGTGCCAGCAGCTCATTGAATCAAGGGCGGAGATTTAGCTCCTACAATGAGCAGTTCTTC. Translation gives CASSSLNQGRRFSSYNEQFF.

V usage is TRBV5-1 and J usage is TRBJ1-2; D not resolved. V dropped 0 bases and J dropped 6 bases, with 6 bases sitting between them. CDR3 length: 12 amino acids. Germline CDR1 is SGHRS and CDR2 is YFSETQ. CDR3 DNA sequence: TGCGCCAGCAGCTTGGCTAGGGATGGCTACACCTTC. Translation gives CASSLARDGYTF.

The sample holds many counts of this clonotype. The chain combines TRBV7-2 with TRBJ2-5; tentatively, D is TRBD2 (7 bases). Germline CDR1 and CDR2: SGHTA and FQGNSA. V dropped 2 bases and J dropped 5 bases, with 18 bases sitting between them. This CDR3 is built from 16 residues. The CDR3 here is CASSLSGRGATETQYF. Here the CDR3 DNA reads TGTGCCAGCAGCTTATCGGGGAGGGGGGCCACGGAGACCCAGTACTTC.

This chain connects TRBV12-3 or TRBV12-4 to TRBJ2-1, with 7 bases identical to TRBD2. This CDR3 has 15 residues. V was clipped by 4 bases and J by 5 bases; unmatched bases: 8. CDR3 nucleotide sequence: TGTGCCAGCAGTTCGGGCGGGAGAGTGAACAATGAGCAGTTCTTC. Encoded protein: CASSSGGRVNNEQFF.

About this clonotype: One end of the junction does not line up with germline, which may come from a read error. The J gene is TRBJ2-3, the V gene TRBV28; 7 nucleotides match TRBD2. This CDR3 comprises 15 residues. CDR1 and CDR2 from the germline V gene are MDHEN and SYDVKM. CDR3 DNA sequence: TGTGCCAGCAGTCTCGCCCGGACTAGGGCAGATGCGCAGTATTTT. The encoded protein is CASSLARTRADAQYF. Combining the CDR3 with reference TRBV28 and TRBJ2-3 gives the whole variable domain DVKVTQSSRYLVKRTGEKVFLECVQDMDHENMFWYRQDPGLGLRLIYFSYDVKMKEKGDIPEGYSVSREKKERFSLILESASTNQTSMYLCASSLARTRADAQYFGPGTRLTVL.

This clonotype was detected many times. This chain uses TRBV15 with TRBJ1-5; D unclear. Trimming removed 3 bases from V and 6 bases from J, with 9 bases in between. This CDR3 spans 13 amino acids. CDR1 and CDR2 (germline): LNHNV, YYDKDF (reference sequence). The CDR3 nucleotides read TGTGCCACCAGCAGGTCCCTGGGTCAGCCCCAGCATTTT. It encodes CATSRSLGQPQHF.

The chain employs TRBV20-1 and TRBJ2-2; 8 bases are shared with TRBD2. Germline CDR1 DFQATT, CDR2 SNEGSKA (reference sequence). The CDR3 has 15 residues. V lost 0 bases, J lost 4 bases, and 4 bases stayed unmatched. CDR3 coding DNA: TGCAGTGCTAGAGATTCGGGGGGGGGCACCGGGGAGCTGTTTTTT. It codes for CSARDSGGGTGELFF.

The chain links TRBV29-1 to TRBJ2-1; 10 bases are a match to TRBD2. The CDR3 contains 16 residues. Germline values: CDR1 SQVTM, CDR2 ANQGSEA. With V trimmed by 4 bases and J by 4 bases, 10 bases remained unmatched. For the CDR3, the DNA is TGCAGCGTTGTTACCAGCGGGGGGGTTACGTACAATGAGCAGTTCTTC. Amino acids: CSVVTSGGVTYNEQFF.

The chain links TRBV7-8 to TRBJ2-7; 10 nucleotides agree with TRBD1. Germline V CDR1 and CDR2: SGHVS, FQNEAQ. The junction had 6 bases not matched to a gene; V was cut back by 5 bases and J by 2 bases. The CDR3 extends over 15 amino acids. CDR3 sequence reads: CASSLGTGDPYEQYF. The CDR3 DNA sequence: TGTGCCAGCAGCCTGGGGACAGGGGACCCCTACGAGCAGTACTTC.

Only a few counts were recorded for this clonotype. This chain links TRBV5-1 with TRBJ2-3; TRBD1 aligns across 10 bases. This CDR3 has 16 residues. Germline V gene data show CDR1 as SGHRS and CDR2 as YFSETQ. The V gene end was trimmed by 4 bases and the J gene end by 5 bases; junction bases not matched to a gene: 10. The CDR3 loop is CASSQGVGQGGDTQYF. The CDR3 DNA reads TGCGCCAGCAGCCAAGGGGTTGGACAGGGGGGAGATACGCAGTATTTT.

The chain combines TRBV7-2 with TRBJ2-5, with D perhaps matching TRBD1 (5 bases). CDR1 and CDR2 from the germline V gene are SGHTA and FQGNSA. The CDR3 runs to 15 residues. Trimming took 1 base from V and 5 from J, leaving 14 bases between them. Written as DNA, the CDR3 is TGTGCCAGCAGCTTAGGCGTCAGGGAATCGGAGACCCAGTACTTC. Its protein is CASSLGVRESETQYF.

Ten or more counts support this clonotype. As DNA, the CDR3 is TGCAGTGCTAGAGCTAGACTAGCGGGGTCCTACGAGCAGTACTTC. Protein: CSARARLAGSYEQYF. The chain carries TRBV20-1 and TRBJ2-7; TRBD2 aligns across 11 bases. Germline CDR1 and CDR2: DFQATT and SNEGSKA (reference sequence). The length of the CDR3 is 15 residues. With 1 base clipped from V and 1 base from J, the junction kept 3 bases outside the gene matches.

This clonotype was detected only a few times. V usage is TRBV20-1 and J usage is TRBJ1-2, with 8 bases lining up with TRBD1. The junction had 11 bases not matched to a gene; V was cut back by 3 bases and J by 8 bases. Germline CDR1 reads DFQATT; CDR2 reads SNEGSKA (reference sequence). This CDR3 region has 14 residues. CDR3 loop: CSARTLRGRWGYTF. The CDR3 DNA is TGCAGTGCTAGGACCCTCAGGGGGCGCTGGGGCTACACCTTC.

This clonotype came up a few times. The chain has TRBV12-3 or TRBV12-4 and TRBJ2-7; TRBD2 agrees at 9 bases. V lost 3 bases and J lost 5; bases outside the gene matches: 14. This CDR3 is 17 amino acids long. The CDR3 loop reads CASSLRDPGLAYDEQYF. The CDR3 nucleotides read TGTGCCAGCAGTTTGAGGGATCCCGGACTAGCGTATGACGAGCAGTACTTC.